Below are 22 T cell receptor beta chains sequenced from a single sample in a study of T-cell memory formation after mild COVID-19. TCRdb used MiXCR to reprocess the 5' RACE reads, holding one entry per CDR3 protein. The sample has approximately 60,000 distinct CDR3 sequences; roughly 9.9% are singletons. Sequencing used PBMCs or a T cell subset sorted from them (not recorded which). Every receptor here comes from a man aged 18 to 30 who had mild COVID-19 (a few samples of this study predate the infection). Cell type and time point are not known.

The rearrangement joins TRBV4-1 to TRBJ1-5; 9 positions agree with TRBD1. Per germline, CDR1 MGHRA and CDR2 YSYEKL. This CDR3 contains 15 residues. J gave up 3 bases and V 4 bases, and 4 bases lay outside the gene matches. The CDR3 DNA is TGCGCCAGCAGCCGGACAGGGGAACCCAATCAGCCCCAGCATTTT. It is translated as CASSRTGEPNQPQHF.

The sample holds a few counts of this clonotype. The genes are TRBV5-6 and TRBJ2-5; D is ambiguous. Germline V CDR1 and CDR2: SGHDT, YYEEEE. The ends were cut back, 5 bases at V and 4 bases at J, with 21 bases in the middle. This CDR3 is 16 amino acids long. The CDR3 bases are TGTGCCAGCAGATCCTCCGACGGCAGGTTGAGAGAGACCCAGTACTTC. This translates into CASRSSDGRLRETQYF.

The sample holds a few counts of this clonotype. CDR3 bases: TGCAGCGTTGATAAGGGGGGAGAGACCCAGTACTTC. It is translated as CSVDKGGETQYF. The rearrangement links TRBV29-1 to TRBJ2-5; D is tentatively TRBD1 or TRBD2 (6 bases each). Germline values: CDR1 SQVTM, CDR2 ANQGSEA. The CDR3 extends over 12 amino acids. V dropped 3 bases and J dropped 4 bases, with 9 bases sitting between them.

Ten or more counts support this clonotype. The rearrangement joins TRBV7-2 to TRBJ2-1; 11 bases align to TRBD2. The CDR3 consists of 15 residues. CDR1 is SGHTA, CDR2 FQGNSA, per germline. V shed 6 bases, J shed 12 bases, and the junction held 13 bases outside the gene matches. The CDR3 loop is CASSQLAGAGRGQFF. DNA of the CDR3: TGTGCCAGCAGTCAACTAGCGGGGGCCGGACGGGGGCAGTTCTTC.

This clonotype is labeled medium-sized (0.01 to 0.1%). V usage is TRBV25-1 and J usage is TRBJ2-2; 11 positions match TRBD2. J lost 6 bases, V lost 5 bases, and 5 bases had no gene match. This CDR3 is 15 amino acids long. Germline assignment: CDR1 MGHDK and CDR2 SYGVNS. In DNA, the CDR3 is TGTGCCAGCAGTTTTAGCGGGGGGGCGCCCGGGGAGCTGTTTTTT. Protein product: CASSFSGGAPGELFF.

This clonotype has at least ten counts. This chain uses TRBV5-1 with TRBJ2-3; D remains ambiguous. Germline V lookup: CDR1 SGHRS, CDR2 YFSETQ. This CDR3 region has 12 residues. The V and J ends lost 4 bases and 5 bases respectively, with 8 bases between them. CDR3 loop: CASSVDIDTQYF. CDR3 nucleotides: TGCGCCAGCAGCGTCGACATAGATACGCAGTATTTT.

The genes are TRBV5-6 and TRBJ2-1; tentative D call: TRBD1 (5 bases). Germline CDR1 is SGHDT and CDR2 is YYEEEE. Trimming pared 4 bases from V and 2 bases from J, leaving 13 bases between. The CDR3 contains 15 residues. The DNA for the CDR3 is TGTGCCAGCAGCCCCCTTCGGACACCCTACAATGAGCAGTTCTTC. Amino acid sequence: CASSPLRTPYNEQFF.

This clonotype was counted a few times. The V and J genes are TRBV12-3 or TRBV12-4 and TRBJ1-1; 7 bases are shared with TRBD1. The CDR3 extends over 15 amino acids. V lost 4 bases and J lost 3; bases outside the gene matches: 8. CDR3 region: CASSSVAGGYTEAFF. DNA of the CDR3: TGTGCCAGCAGTTCGGTGGCAGGGGGTTACACTGAAGCTTTCTTT.

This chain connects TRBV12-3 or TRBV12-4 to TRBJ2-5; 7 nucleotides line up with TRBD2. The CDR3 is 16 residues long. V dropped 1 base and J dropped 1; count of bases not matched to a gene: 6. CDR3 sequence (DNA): TGTGCCAGCAGTTTAGTGCAGGGAGGGGTCCAAGAGACCCAGTACTTC. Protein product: CASSLVQGGVQETQYF.

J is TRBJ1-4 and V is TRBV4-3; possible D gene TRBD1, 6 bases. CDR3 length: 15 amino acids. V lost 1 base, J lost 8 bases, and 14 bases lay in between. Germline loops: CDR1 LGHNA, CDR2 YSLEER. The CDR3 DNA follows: TGCGCCAGCAGCCAAGGTCGCCAGGGGTACGAAAAACTGTTTTTT. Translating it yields CASSQGRQGYEKLFF.

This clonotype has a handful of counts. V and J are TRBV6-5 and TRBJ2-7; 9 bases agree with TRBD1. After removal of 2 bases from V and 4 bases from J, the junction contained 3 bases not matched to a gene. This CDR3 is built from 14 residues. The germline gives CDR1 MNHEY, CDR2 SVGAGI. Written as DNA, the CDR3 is TGTGCCAGCAGTTACGGGACAGGGAAATACGAGCAGTACTTC. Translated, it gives CASSYGTGKYEQYF.

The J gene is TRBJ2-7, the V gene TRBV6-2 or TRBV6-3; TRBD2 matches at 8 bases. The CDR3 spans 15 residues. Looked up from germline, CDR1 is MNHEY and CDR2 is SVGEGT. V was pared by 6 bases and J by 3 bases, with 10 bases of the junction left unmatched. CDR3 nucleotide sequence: TGTGCCAGCAGCCCCCTAAGCGGGGGTGTCTACGAGCAGTACGTC. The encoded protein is CASSPLSGGVYEQYV.

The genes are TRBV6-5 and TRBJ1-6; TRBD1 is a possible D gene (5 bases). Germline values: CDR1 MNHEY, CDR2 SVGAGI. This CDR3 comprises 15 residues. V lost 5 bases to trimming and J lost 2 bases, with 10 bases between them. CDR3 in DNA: TGTGCCAGCAGTCGGGGGGGAACCTATAATTCACCCCTCCACTTT. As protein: CASSRGGTYNSPLHF.

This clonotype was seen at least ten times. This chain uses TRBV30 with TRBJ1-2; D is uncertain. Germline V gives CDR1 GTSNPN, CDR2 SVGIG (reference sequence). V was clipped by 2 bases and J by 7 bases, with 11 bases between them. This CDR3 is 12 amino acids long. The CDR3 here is CAWSSSIGGYTF. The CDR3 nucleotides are TGTGCCTGGAGTTCCTCTATCGGTGGCTACACCTTC. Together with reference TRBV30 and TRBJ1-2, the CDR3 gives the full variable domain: SQTIHQWPATLVQPVGSPLSLECTVEGTSNPNLYWYRQAAGRGLQLLFYSVGIGQISSEVPQNLSASRPQDRQFILSSKKLLLSDSGFYLCAWSSSIGGYTFGSGTRLTVV.

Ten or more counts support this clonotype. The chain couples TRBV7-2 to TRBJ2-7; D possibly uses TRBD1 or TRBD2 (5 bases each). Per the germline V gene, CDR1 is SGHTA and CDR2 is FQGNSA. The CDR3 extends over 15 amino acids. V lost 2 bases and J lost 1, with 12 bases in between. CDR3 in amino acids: CASSLYPGSSYEQYF. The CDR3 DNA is TGTGCCAGCAGCTTATACCCAGGGAGTTCCTACGAGCAGTACTTC.

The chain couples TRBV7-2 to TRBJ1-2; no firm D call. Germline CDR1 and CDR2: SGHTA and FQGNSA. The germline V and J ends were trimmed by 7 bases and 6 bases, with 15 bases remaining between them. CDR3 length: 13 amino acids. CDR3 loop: CASNLPLAHGYTF. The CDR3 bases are TGTGCCAGCAACCTCCCCTTGGCCCATGGCTACACCTTC.

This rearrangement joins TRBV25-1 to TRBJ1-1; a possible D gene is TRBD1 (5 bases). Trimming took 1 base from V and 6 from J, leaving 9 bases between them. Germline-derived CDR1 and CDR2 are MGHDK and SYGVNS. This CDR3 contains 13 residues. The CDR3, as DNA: TGTGCCAGCAGTGAATCGGGGGGTGCTGAAGCTTTCTTT. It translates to CASSESGGAEAFF.

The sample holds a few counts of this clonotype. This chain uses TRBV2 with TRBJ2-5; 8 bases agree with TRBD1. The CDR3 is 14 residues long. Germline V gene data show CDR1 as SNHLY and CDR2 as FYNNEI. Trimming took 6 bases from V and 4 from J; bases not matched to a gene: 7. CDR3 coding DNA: TGTGCCAGCAGGTGGACAGGGACGGTAGAGACCCAGTACTTC. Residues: CASRWTGTVETQYF.

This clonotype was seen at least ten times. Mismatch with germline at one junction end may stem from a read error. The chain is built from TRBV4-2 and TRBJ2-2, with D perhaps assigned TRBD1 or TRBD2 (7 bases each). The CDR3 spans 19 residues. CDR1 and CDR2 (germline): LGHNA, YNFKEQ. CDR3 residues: CASSQVYRAGGEVYGELVF. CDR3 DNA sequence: TGTGCCAGCAGCCAAGTATACCGGGCAGGGGGGGAAGTGTACGGGGAGCTGGTTTTT.

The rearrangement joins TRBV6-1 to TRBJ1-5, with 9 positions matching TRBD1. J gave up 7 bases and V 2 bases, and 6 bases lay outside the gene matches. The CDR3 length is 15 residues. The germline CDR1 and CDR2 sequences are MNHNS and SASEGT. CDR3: CASSEWGQGGQPQHF. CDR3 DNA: TGTGCCAGCAGTGAATGGGGACAGGGCGGACAGCCCCAGCATTTT.

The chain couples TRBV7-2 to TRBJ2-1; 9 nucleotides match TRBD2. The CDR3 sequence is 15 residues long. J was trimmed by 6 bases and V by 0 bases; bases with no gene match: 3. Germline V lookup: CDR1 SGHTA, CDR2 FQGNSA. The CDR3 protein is CASSLAWRGGNEQFF. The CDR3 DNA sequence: TGTGCCAGCAGCTTAGCCTGGCGGGGGGGCAATGAGCAGTTCTTC.

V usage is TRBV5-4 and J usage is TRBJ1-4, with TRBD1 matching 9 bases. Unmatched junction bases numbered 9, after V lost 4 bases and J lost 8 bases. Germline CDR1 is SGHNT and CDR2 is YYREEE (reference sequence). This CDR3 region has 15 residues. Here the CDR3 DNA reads TGTGCCAGCAGCCTGGGGGGGACAGGGCGCGAAAAACTGTTTTTT. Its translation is CASSLGGTGREKLFF. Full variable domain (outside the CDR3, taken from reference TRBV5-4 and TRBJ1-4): ETGVTQSPTHLIKTRGQQVTLRCSSQSGHNTVSWYQQALGQGPQFIFQYYREEENGRGNFPPRFSGLQFPNYSSELNVNALELDDSALYLCASSLGGTGREKLFFGSGTQLSVL.